These 29 T cell receptor beta chains originate from one sample sequenced in a study of blood T cell repertoires in COVID-19. Produced via immunoSEQ multiplex PCR; TCRdb's table is partial and in-frame only. This sample carries fewer than 60,000 clones, over 75% of them seen once, and the ten largest clones take 26%. The source material was peripheral blood. The receptors originated from a woman of 80 years or more with COVID-19, enrolled during active disease.

The V and J genes are TRBV20-1 and TRBJ2-7; 7 nucleotides agree with TRBD1. The CDR3 covers 11 residues. The trim removed 6 bases at V and 5 bases at J, leaving 4 bases unmatched. CDR1 DFQATT and CDR2 SNEGSKA come from the germline V gene (reference sequence). The CDR3 coding sequence is TGCAGTGCAGACAGGGTAGACGAGCAGTACTTC. Encoded protein: CSADRVDEQYF.

CDR3 sequence: CASSPQTVTYEQYF. CDR3 DNA sequence: TGTGCCAGCTCACCCCAGACAGTTACCTACGAGCAGTACTTC. The chain joins TRBV18 to TRBJ2-7; TRBD1 might be the D (5 bases). Trimming shortened V by 3 bases and J by 2 bases, and 11 bases separated the two germline ends. From germline, CDR1 is KGHSH and CDR2 LQKENI. The CDR3 has 14 residues.

The genes are TRBV6-1 and TRBJ2-7, with TRBD2 identical over 11 bases. The CDR3 totals 18 residues. Germline CDR1 reads MNHNS; CDR2 reads SASEGT. V trimming: 4 bases; J trimming: 0 bases; junction bases outside the gene matches: 11. Written as DNA, the CDR3 is TGTGCCAGCAGTGTTGTTACTAGCGGGAGTGGAGGCTCCTACGAGCAGTACTTC. Translated: CASSVVTSGSGGSYEQYF.

This chain connects TRBV4-1 to TRBJ2-7, with 7 nucleotides matching TRBD2. CDR1 is MGHRA and CDR2 is YSYEKL in the germline V gene. The CDR3 consists of 17 residues. The J segment lost 6 bases and the V segment lost 0 bases, leaving 14 bases of the junction unmatched. The DNA for the CDR3 is TGCGCCAGCAGCCAAGATGGTTTCGGAGCGGGAACAGGCGAGCAGTACTTC. It is translated as CASSQDGFGAGTGEQYF.

In its sample, this clone was seen a few times. This chain connects TRBV19 to TRBJ2-1, with D tentatively TRBD1 (6 bases). Trimming took 4 bases from V and 6 from J, leaving 7 bases between them. CDR3 length: 12 residues. Per germline, CDR1 LNHDA and CDR2 SQIVND (reference sequence). As DNA, the CDR3 is TGTGCCAGTAGTACCAGGGGCAATGAGCAGTTCTTC. Translated: CASSTRGNEQFF.

This chain connects TRBV27 to TRBJ2-3, with 8 bases matching TRBD2. The V and J ends lost 6 bases and 3 bases, in that order; junction bases with no gene match: 5. The germline V gene encodes CDR1 MNHEY and CDR2 SMNVEV (reference sequence). This CDR3 spans 14 amino acids. The CDR3 is CASRGLVQTDTQYF. The CDR3 nucleotides read TGTGCCAGCAGGGGACTAGTTCAGACAGATACGCAGTATTTT.

This clone was recorded only once. The chain uses TRBV18 and TRBJ2-7; 7 bases match TRBD2. The V and J ends lost 3 bases and 4 bases, in that order; junction bases with no gene match: 6. The germline V gene encodes CDR1 KGHSH and CDR2 LQKENI. CDR3 length: 14 residues. The CDR3 DNA reads as TGTGCCAGCTCACCCCCGACTAGCAGTTACGAGCAGTACTTC. Amino acid sequence: CASSPPTSSYEQYF.

This rearrangement joins TRBV30 to TRBJ1-5, with D possibly being TRBD1 (6 bases). V shed 3 bases and J shed 4 bases, with 10 bases lying between them. This CDR3 is built from 13 residues. Germline V lookup: CDR1 GTSNPN, CDR2 SVGIG (reference sequence). The DNA for the CDR3 is TGTGCCTGGAGGGCAGGGGTAAATCAGCCCCAGCATTTT. It codes for CAWRAGVNQPQHF.

This clone appeared once. The chain joins TRBV6-5 to TRBJ2-1; D ambiguous. This CDR3 spans 13 amino acids. Trimming took off 6 bases at V and 10 bases at J, with 16 bases between the two ends. Germline CDR1 is MNHEY and CDR2 is SVGAGI. CDR3 in DNA: TGTGCCAGCAGCCGAGACCCCAGGCCCGAGCAGTTCTTC. This codes for CASSRDPRPEQFF.

This rearrangement joins TRBV5-1 to TRBJ2-2, with 10 bases lining up with TRBD2. Trimming took 2 bases from V and 4 from J; bases not matched to a gene: 2. In germline, CDR1 is SGHRS, CDR2 YFSETQ. The CDR3 covers 15 residues. The CDR3 coding sequence is TGCGCCAGCAGCTTTAGCGGGAGGAGCACCGGGGAGCTGTTTTTT. Its translation: CASSFSGRSTGELFF.

The chain combines TRBV6-5 with TRBJ1-2; possible D gene TRBD1, 5 bases. The CDR3 sequence is 15 residues long. Per germline, CDR1 MNHEY and CDR2 SVGAGI. Trimming shortened V by 6 bases and J by 2 bases, and 16 bases separated the two germline ends. This chain's CDR3 is CASSPGREGNYGYTF. DNA for the CDR3: TGTGCCAGCAGCCCAGGGAGGGAGGGCAACTATGGCTACACCTTC.

The CDR3 DNA sequence: TGTGCCAGTAGCCGACGGACAGGGTGGAACACTGAAGCTTTCTTT. Encoded protein: CASSRRTGWNTEAFF. This rearrangement joins TRBV19 to TRBJ1-1, with 8 bases identical to TRBD1. Germline loops: CDR1 LNHDA, CDR2 SQIVND (reference sequence). With V trimmed by 6 bases and J by 1 base, 7 bases remained unmatched. This CDR3 region has 15 residues.

The chain combines TRBV21-1 with TRBJ2-4; the table's D gene call, TRBD1, was not cross checked with the DNA. TRBV21-1 is deemed a pseudogene. This CDR3 spans 20 amino acids. CDR3 amino acids: CASSKEVGGQGSLAKNIQYF. The CDR3 DNA sequence: TGTGCCAGCAGCAAAGAGGTTGGGGGACAGGGATCCCTAGCCAAAAACATTCAGTACTTC.

The chain recombines TRBV9 with TRBJ2-7; 8 bases match TRBD1. The germline CDR1 and CDR2 sequences are SGDLS and YYNGEE. Losses at the gene ends were 0 bases for V and 1 base for J; bases not matched to a gene: 3. The CDR3 covers 15 residues. CDR3 sequence (DNA): TGTGCCAGCAGCGTAGGGACAGGGAGTTCCTACGAGCAGTACTTC. Amino acid sequence: CASSVGTGSSYEQYF.

This clone was recorded only once. This rearrangement joins TRBV10-1 to TRBJ2-1, with D possibly being TRBD2 (6 bases). The germline V and J ends were trimmed by 2 bases and 5 bases, with 10 bases remaining between them. CDR1 is WNHNN and CDR2 is SYGVQD in the germline V gene (reference sequence). The CDR3 has 14 residues. The CDR3 reads CASSEGGRNNEQFF. As DNA, the CDR3 is TGCGCCAGCAGTGAGGGGGGGAGGAACAATGAGCAGTTCTTC.

This clone occurred a few times. The J gene is TRBJ2-3, the V gene TRBV2; 10 nucleotides agree with TRBD2. CDR3 length: 15 amino acids. CDR1 and CDR2 (germline): SNHLY, FYNNEI. J lost 4 bases, V lost 6 bases, and 7 bases had no gene match. The CDR3 spells CASSWPAGGADTQYF. CDR3 bases: TGTGCCAGCAGCTGGCCAGCGGGAGGGGCAGATACGCAGTATTTT.

The chain has TRBV25-1 and TRBJ1-2; tentatively, D is TRBD1 (5 bases). The CDR3 is 14 amino acids. Trimming took off 0 bases at V and 3 bases at J, with 8 bases between the two ends. The germline V gene encodes CDR1 MGHDK and CDR2 SYGVNS. CDR3 amino acids: CASSEYGGDYGYTF. The DNA for the CDR3 is TGTGCCAGCAGTGAATACGGAGGGGACTATGGCTACACCTTC.

This clone was seen a single time. The chain combines TRBV7-8 with TRBJ2-1, with TRBD2 matching over 13 bases. V lost 2 bases to trimming and J lost 5 bases; unmatched junction nucleotides: 6. The germline CDR1 and CDR2 sequences are SGHVS and FQNEAQ. The CDR3 loop spans 17 amino acids. The CDR3 nucleotides read TGTGCCAGCAGCTTATATCGGACTAGCGGGAGCCACAATGAGCAGTTCTTC. It specifies CASSLYRTSGSHNEQFF.

The chain couples TRBV12-3 or TRBV12-4 to TRBJ1-1, with D unresolved. The CDR3 is 13 amino acids. V was trimmed by 4 bases and J by 0 bases, leaving 6 bases between them. Here the CDR3 reads CASSSIMNTEAFF. DNA of the CDR3: TGTGCCAGCAGTTCTATCATGAACACTGAAGCTTTCTTT.

V usage is TRBV2 and J usage is TRBJ1-1, with D unresolved. Germline values: CDR1 SNHLY, CDR2 FYNNEI. The V gene lost 6 bases and the J gene lost 0 bases, with 8 bases spanning the gap. This CDR3 contains 13 residues. DNA for the CDR3: TGTGCCAGCAGGGCCATGATGAACACTGAAGCTTTCTTT. Protein sequence: CASRAMMNTEAFF.

Within the sample, this clone is medium-sized. The chain couples TRBV19 to TRBJ1-2; D is undetermined. The germline gives CDR1 LNHDA, CDR2 SQIVND (reference sequence). V lost 1 base and J lost 8, with 11 bases in between. CDR3 length: 13 amino acids. Here the CDR3 DNA reads TGTGCCAGTAGTATAGCCCAAATCGGGGGCTACACCTTC. It translates to CASSIAQIGGYTF.

V is TRBV19 and J is TRBJ2-1; 13 nucleotides agree with TRBD2. Germline values: CDR1 LNHDA, CDR2 SQIVND (reference sequence). V dropped 7 bases and J dropped 6; count of bases not matched to a gene: 9. The CDR3 runs 16 residues. CDR3 amino acids: CASTLLWTSGSNEQFF. In DNA form, the CDR3 reads TGTGCCAGTACCCTCCTCTGGACTAGCGGGAGCAATGAGCAGTTCTTC.

The J gene is TRBJ2-1, the V gene TRBV14; TRBD2 matches 14 bases. Trimming cost V 6 bases and J 8 bases; bases outside gene matches: 6. The CDR3 has 15 amino acids. Germline V gene sequence: CDR1 SGHDN, CDR2 FVKESK. The CDR3 is CASRLGTSGSHEQFF. CDR3 DNA: TGTGCCAGCAGACTCGGGACTAGCGGGAGCCATGAGCAGTTCTTC.

CDR3 residues: CASSVGTLSYEQYF. The CDR3 bases are TGTGCCAGCAGCGTTGGGACACTCTCCTACGAGCAGTACTTC. The rearrangement uses TRBV5-5 and TRBJ2-7, with D perhaps TRBD1 (6 bases). The germline gives CDR1 SGHKS, CDR2 YYEKEE (reference sequence). This CDR3 has 14 amino acids. V lost 4 bases to trimming and J lost 0 bases, with 11 bases between them.

The rearrangement uses TRBV18 and TRBJ2-5, with D possibly TRBD1 on 5 matching bases. The CDR3 contains 13 residues. From germline, CDR1 is KGHSH and CDR2 LQKENI. Trimming left V 4 bases short and J 9 bases short, with 15 bases between. CDR3: CASSRQEQGAQYF. The CDR3 DNA reads TGTGCCAGCTCACGTCAGGAGCAAGGGGCCCAGTACTTC.

The chain links TRBV6-5 to TRBJ2-1; D not resolved. The CDR3 covers 14 residues. Germline CDR1 and CDR2: MNHEY and SVGAGI. The germline V and J ends were trimmed by 4 bases and 4 bases, with 11 bases remaining between them. The CDR3 DNA reads as TGTGCCAGCAGTTTCCTCGGTCTGTACAATGAGCAGTTCTTC. Amino acids: CASSFLGLYNEQFF.

This chain joins TRBV18 and TRBJ1-2, with 7 bases matching TRBD1. The CDR3 extends over 13 amino acids. Trimming cost V 6 bases and J 6 bases; bases outside gene matches: 7. The germline CDR1 and CDR2 sequences are KGHSH and LQKENI. CDR3 amino acids: CASSNPGTDGYTF. The CDR3 bases are TGTGCCAGCTCTAATCCCGGGACAGATGGCTACACCTTC.

This chain connects TRBV27 to TRBJ2-2, with 7 bases identical to TRBD2. Per germline, CDR1 MNHEY and CDR2 SMNVEV (reference sequence). CDR3 size: 14 residues. V was clipped by 6 bases and J by 5 bases; unmatched bases: 6. CDR3 DNA: TGTGCCAGCAGCTTACTAGCGCGAACCGGGGAGCTGTTTTTT. It specifies CASSLLARTGELFF.

The chain employs TRBV28 and TRBJ2-7, with 7 bases identical to TRBD1. V lost 5 bases to trimming and J lost 2 bases; unmatched junction nucleotides: 9. The CDR3 runs 15 residues. CDR1 is MDHEN, CDR2 SYDVKM, per germline. CDR3 bases: TGTGCCAGCAGTCAGGACAGGAGATCCACCTACGAGCAGTACTTC. This encodes CASSQDRRSTYEQYF.